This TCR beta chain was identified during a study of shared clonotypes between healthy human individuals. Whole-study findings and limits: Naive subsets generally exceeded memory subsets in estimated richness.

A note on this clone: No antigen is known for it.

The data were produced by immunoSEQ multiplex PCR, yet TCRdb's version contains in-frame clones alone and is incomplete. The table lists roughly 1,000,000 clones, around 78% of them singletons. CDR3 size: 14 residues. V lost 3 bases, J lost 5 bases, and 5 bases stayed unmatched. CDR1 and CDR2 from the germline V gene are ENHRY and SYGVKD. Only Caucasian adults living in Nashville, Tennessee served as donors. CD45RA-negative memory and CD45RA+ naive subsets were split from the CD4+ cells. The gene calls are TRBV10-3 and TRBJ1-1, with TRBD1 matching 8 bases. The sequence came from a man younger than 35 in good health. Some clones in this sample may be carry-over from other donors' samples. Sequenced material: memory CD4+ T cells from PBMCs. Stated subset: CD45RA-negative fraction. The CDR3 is CAISERTGRTEAFF. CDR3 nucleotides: TGTGCCATCAGTGAACGGACAGGGAGAACTGAAGCTTTCTTT.